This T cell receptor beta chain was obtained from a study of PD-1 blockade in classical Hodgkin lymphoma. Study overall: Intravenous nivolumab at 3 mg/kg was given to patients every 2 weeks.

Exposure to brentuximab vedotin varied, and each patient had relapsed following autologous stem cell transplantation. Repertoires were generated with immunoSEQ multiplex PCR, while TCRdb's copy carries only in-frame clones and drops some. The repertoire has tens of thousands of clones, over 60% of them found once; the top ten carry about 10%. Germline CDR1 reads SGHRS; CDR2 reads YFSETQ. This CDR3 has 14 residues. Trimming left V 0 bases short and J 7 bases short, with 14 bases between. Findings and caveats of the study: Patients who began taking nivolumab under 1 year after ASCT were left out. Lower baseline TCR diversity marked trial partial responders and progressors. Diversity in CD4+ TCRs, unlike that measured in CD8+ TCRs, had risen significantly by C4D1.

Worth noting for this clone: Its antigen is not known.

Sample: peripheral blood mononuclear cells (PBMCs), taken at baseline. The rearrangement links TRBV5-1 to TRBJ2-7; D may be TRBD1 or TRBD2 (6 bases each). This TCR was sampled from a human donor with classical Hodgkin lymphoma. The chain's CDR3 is CASSLEEGVWEQYF. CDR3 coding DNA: TGCGCCAGCAGCTTGGAGGAGGGGGTGTGGGAGCAGTACTTC.